The 27 T cell receptor beta chains in this list originate from one sample, sequenced in a study of blood T cell repertoires in COVID-19. Only in-frame clones appear in the TCRdb table, and some are missing; sequencing was by immunoSEQ multiplex PCR. The sample shows approximately 200,000 clones, more than 80% of them seen only once. Sequencing input: PBMCs or T cells enriched from blood (not recorded which). The receptor set was obtained from a woman between 18 and 29 years old in a cohort exposed to, infected with or recovered from COVID-19 (not recorded which).

The chain couples TRBV27 to TRBJ1-1; D perhaps matches TRBD1 (5 bases). The CDR3 has 15 residues. The germline V gene encodes CDR1 MNHEY and CDR2 SMNVEV (reference sequence). The germline V and J ends were trimmed by 1 base and 5 bases, with 14 bases remaining between them. The CDR3 DNA reads as TGTGCCAGCAGTTTATTAGGTCAGGGTTCGACTGAAGCTTTCTTT. Its translation: CASSLLGQGSTEAFF.

The chain has TRBV19 and TRBJ1-2; 8 bases match TRBD1. Trimming removed 6 bases from V and 7 bases from J; junction bases left unmatched: 4. This CDR3 contains 12 residues. The germline V gene encodes CDR1 LNHDA and CDR2 SQIVND (reference sequence). CDR3 coding DNA: TGTGCCAGTAGGACAGGGGACGCTGGCTACACCTTC. It encodes CASRTGDAGYTF.

The chain has TRBV2 and TRBJ1-1, with D perhaps TRBD1 (5 bases). The V end was cut by 4 bases, the J end by 1 base, with 10 bases between. CDR1 and CDR2 (germline): SNHLY, FYNNEI. The length of the CDR3 is 14 residues. The CDR3 reads CASSGQTENTEAFF. The CDR3 DNA reads TGTGCCAGCAGTGGTCAGACAGAGAACACTGAAGCTTTCTTT.

The chain employs TRBV11-2 and TRBJ2-7, with D perhaps TRBD1 (6 bases). Germline V gene sequence: CDR1 SGHAT, CDR2 FQNNGV. V lost 9 bases, J lost 4 bases, and 10 bases lay in between. The length of the CDR3 is 11 residues. The CDR3 region is CASKQGYEQYF. The CDR3 region has the DNA TGTGCCAGTAAACAGGGATACGAGCAGTACTTC. Full variable domain (remainder filled in from reference TRBV11-2 and TRBJ2-7): EAGVAQSPRYKIIEKRQSVAFWCNPISGHATLYWYQQILGQGPKLLIQFQNNGVVDDSQLPKDRFSAERLKGVDSTLKIQPAKLEDSAVYLCASKQGYEQYFGPGTRLTVT.

This chain connects TRBV2 to TRBJ2-5, with 7 bases matching TRBD2. The CDR3 has 18 residues. CDR1 and CDR2 (germline): SNHLY, FYNNEI. J lost 7 bases, V lost 3 bases, and 20 bases had no gene match. CDR3 in amino acids: CASSDFSIGGGGLVTQYF. The CDR3 DNA is TGTGCCAGCAGTGATTTCTCCATCGGCGGGGGAGGCTTGGTGACCCAGTACTTC.

The chain carries TRBV11-2 and TRBJ2-7, with 8 bases fitting TRBD2. Losses at the gene ends were 0 bases for V and 6 bases for J; bases not matched to a gene: 4. Germline V CDR1 and CDR2: SGHAT, FQNNGV. The CDR3 has 14 residues. CDR3 amino acids: CASSLELAVTEQYF. The CDR3 DNA reads TGTGCCAGCAGCTTAGAACTAGCGGTGACCGAGCAGTACTTC. Full variable domain (outside the CDR3, taken from reference TRBV11-2 and TRBJ2-7): EAGVAQSPRYKIIEKRQSVAFWCNPISGHATLYWYQQILGQGPKLLIQFQNNGVVDDSQLPKDRFSAERLKGVDSTLKIQPAKLEDSAVYLCASSLELAVTEQYFGPGTRLTVT.

The chain links TRBV14 to TRBJ2-3; 9 bases are a match to TRBD1. With 5 bases clipped from V and 4 bases from J, the junction kept 7 bases outside the gene matches. The CDR3 has 15 amino acids. The germline V gene encodes CDR1 SGHDN and CDR2 FVKESK. The CDR3 reads CASSGDRAGPDTQYF. In DNA form, the CDR3 reads TGTGCCAGCAGCGGGGACAGGGCCGGGCCAGATACGCAGTATTTT.

V gene TRBV27 combines with J gene TRBJ2-3, with D hard to call. Germline CDR1 reads MNHEY; CDR2 reads SMNVEV (reference sequence). The V end lost 0 bases, the J end lost 5 bases, and 12 bases lay between the germline ends. This CDR3 comprises 15 residues. The CDR3: CASSLSAVVGDTQYF. The CDR3 DNA is TGTGCCAGCAGTTTATCGGCGGTAGTAGGAGATACGCAGTATTTT.

V is TRBV6-5 and J is TRBJ1-4; a weak D match, TRBD1 (6 bases). This CDR3 contains 14 residues. The V end was cut by 8 bases, the J end by 11 bases, with 21 bases between. Per the germline V gene, CDR1 is MNHEY and CDR2 is SVGAGI. In DNA form, the CDR3 reads TGTGCCAGCGTAGAAAGGACAGAGAGTGGGAAACTGTTTTTT. Translation: CASVERTESGKLFF.

The chain couples TRBV7-9 to TRBJ1-6; D perhaps matches TRBD1 (6 bases). Looked up from germline, CDR1 is SEHNR and CDR2 is FQNEAQ (reference sequence). The V gene lost 6 bases and the J gene lost 10 bases, with 16 bases spanning the gap. This CDR3 is 14 amino acids long. CDR3 loop: CASRAPGQGSPLHF. Here the CDR3 DNA reads TGTGCCAGCAGGGCGCCGGGACAAGGATCACCCCTCCACTTT.

The chain combines TRBV6-5 with TRBJ1-2; D unclear. Germline assignment: CDR1 MNHEY and CDR2 SVGAGI. V was pared by 6 bases and J by 3 bases, with 11 bases between. This CDR3 is 13 amino acids long. The CDR3 spells CASRLTSDYGYTF. For the CDR3, the DNA is TGTGCCAGCAGACTTACCTCTGACTATGGCTACACCTTC.

V and J are TRBV10-3 and TRBJ2-2; tentatively, D is TRBD1 (5 bases). The CDR3 runs 15 residues. CDR1 ENHRY and CDR2 SYGVKD come from the germline V gene. V was clipped by 3 bases and J by 3 bases, with 11 bases between them. CDR3 in amino acids: CAISDRGDDTGELFF. CDR3 DNA sequence: TGTGCCATCAGTGATAGGGGCGACGACACCGGGGAGCTGTTTTTT.

The chain recombines TRBV6-5 with TRBJ2-1; 8 bases map to TRBD2. V was pared by 5 bases and J by 9 bases, with 12 bases of the junction left unmatched. The V gene's germline CDR1 is MNHEY and CDR2 SVGAGI. This CDR3 has 15 amino acids. The CDR3 loop reads CASSRHPGGRVEQFF. The CDR3 DNA reads TGTGCCAGCAGTAGACACCCGGGGGGGCGGGTTGAGCAGTTCTTC.

The chain has TRBV12-5 and TRBJ2-3; the D is unclear. CDR1 LGHNT and CDR2 FRNRAP come from the germline V gene. Trimming cost V 2 bases and J 1 base, with 10 bases left between them. CDR3 length: 15 amino acids. The CDR3: CASGLSATRTDTQYF. The CDR3 DNA follows: TGTGCTAGTGGTTTGTCAGCGACCCGCACAGATACGCAGTATTTT.

The CDR3 is CASSQTENSNQPQHF. CDR3 in DNA: TGTGCCAGCAGCCAAACGGAGAATAGCAATCAGCCCCAGCATTTT. V gene TRBV5-5 combines with J gene TRBJ1-5, with unresolved D. The CDR3 is made up of 15 amino acids. Trimming left V 4 bases short and J 0 bases short, with 11 bases between. The germline gives CDR1 SGHKS, CDR2 YYEKEE (reference sequence).

This chain links TRBV29-1 with TRBJ2-1; TRBD2 might be the D (7 bases). V was cut by 3 bases and J by 5 bases, with 14 bases left in between. Per the germline V gene, CDR1 is SQVTM and CDR2 is ANQGSEA. This CDR3 is 14 amino acids long. CDR3 sequence reads: CSVDLGGLNNEQFF. The CDR3 DNA reads as TGCAGCGTTGATCTGGGGGGGCTTAACAATGAGCAGTTCTTC.

The chain uses TRBV2 and TRBJ1-5; the match to TRBD1 covers 7 bases. CDR1 SNHLY and CDR2 FYNNEI come from the germline V gene. The J segment lost 3 bases and the V segment lost 5 bases, leaving 10 bases of the junction unmatched. CDR3 length equals 16 residues. The CDR3 coding sequence is TGTGCCAGCAGTCAAGAGGGGGCAAGATACAATCAGCCCCAGCATTTT. Its protein is CASSQEGARYNQPQHF.

The J gene is TRBJ2-1, the V gene TRBV28; 9 bases fit TRBD1. Germline V gene sequence: CDR1 MDHEN, CDR2 SYDVKM. CDR3 length: 13 residues. V shed 5 bases and J 9 bases; nucleotides not matched to a gene: 5. CDR3 DNA: TGTGCCAGCAGTCCCCCGACAGGGGGTGAGCAGTTCTTC. Residues: CASSPPTGGEQFF.

Concerning this clone: This sample includes further DNA sequences coding for the same CDR3. V is TRBV7-9 and J is TRBJ1-5; TRBD1 matches at 8 bases. CDR3 length: 14 amino acids. Losses at the gene ends were 3 bases for V and 4 bases for J; bases not matched to a gene: 2. CDR1 SEHNR and CDR2 FQNEAQ come from the germline V gene (reference sequence). The CDR3 is CASSFTGGNQPQHF. CDR3 coding DNA: TGTGCCAGCAGCTTTACAGGGGGAAATCAGCCCCAGCATTTT.

The chain joins TRBV9 to TRBJ1-2; 9 nucleotides align to TRBD1. The length of the CDR3 is 14 residues. Losses at the gene ends were 0 bases for V and 8 bases for J; bases not matched to a gene: 5. From germline, CDR1 is SGDLS and CDR2 YYNGEE. In nucleotides, the CDR3 is TGTGCCAGCAGCGTAGGGACAGGGGTGAACGGCTACACCTTC. Translated: CASSVGTGVNGYTF.

The V and J genes are TRBV10-2 and TRBJ1-5, with D possibly matching TRBD1 (5 bases). The ends were cut back, 0 bases at V and 5 bases at J, with 11 bases in the middle. Per the germline V gene, CDR1 is WSHSY and CDR2 is SAAADI. The length of the CDR3 is 15 residues. CDR3 region: CASSESGGLDQPQHF. The CDR3 DNA reads TGCGCCAGCAGTGAGTCCGGGGGACTGGATCAGCCCCAGCATTTT.

The chain employs TRBV5-6 and TRBJ2-7; 11 bases are shared with TRBD1. The CDR3 runs to 15 residues. The trim removed 2 bases at V and 4 bases at J, leaving 5 bases unmatched. Germline V gene sequence: CDR1 SGHDT, CDR2 YYEEEE. As DNA, the CDR3 is TGTGCCAGCAGCTTCCCGGGACAGGGGGGTTACGAGCAGTACTTC. Translated, it gives CASSFPGQGGYEQYF.

The chain links TRBV7-9 to TRBJ2-7; 9 nucleotides match TRBD2. Trimming took 1 base from V and 3 from J; bases not matched to a gene: 4. This CDR3 is 15 amino acids long. Germline V gene sequence: CDR1 SEHNR, CDR2 FQNEAQ (reference sequence). In DNA, the CDR3 is TGTGCCAGCAGCTTAGTAGCTAGCGGGGACTACGAGCAGTACTTC. This codes for CASSLVASGDYEQYF.

The chain is built from TRBV9 and TRBJ1-6; D is undetermined. The CDR3 consists of 13 residues. Germline CDR1 is SGDLS and CDR2 is YYNGEE. V gave up 7 bases and J gave up 5 bases, with 10 bases separating them. The CDR3 region is CASGLGDNSPLHF. CDR3 sequence (DNA): TGTGCCAGCGGGCTGGGAGATAATTCACCCCTCCACTTT.

The chain links TRBV5-6 to TRBJ1-1; 9 bases align to TRBD1. V lost 7 bases, J lost 2 bases, and 6 bases stayed unmatched. Germline-derived CDR1 and CDR2 are SGHDT and YYEEEE. This CDR3 is 14 amino acids long. The CDR3 protein is CASDVQGANTEAFF. The CDR3, as DNA: TGTGCCAGCGATGTACAGGGGGCTAACACTGAAGCTTTCTTT.

This clone was seen a handful of times. The chain employs TRBV15 and TRBJ2-2; 7 positions match TRBD2. Germline-derived CDR1 and CDR2 are LNHNV and YYDKDF (reference sequence). The CDR3 has 18 amino acids. Trimming cost V 0 bases and J 4 bases; bases outside gene matches: 11. The CDR3, as DNA: TGTGCCACCAGCAGAGAAGAGGGAGGGCCGAGGGGCACCGGGGAGCTGTTTTTT. This codes for CATSREEGGPRGTGELFF.

The gene calls are TRBV9 and TRBJ2-3; TRBD2 matches at 14 bases. Trimming took 3 bases from V and 4 from J; bases not matched to a gene: 10. Per germline, CDR1 SGDLS and CDR2 YYNGEE. The CDR3 runs to 18 residues. The CDR3 coding sequence is TGTGCCAGCAGCGCCGGGACTAGCGGGAGCCCGGGTGCAGATACGCAGTATTTT. It is translated as CASSAGTSGSPGADTQYF. The whole variable domain, remainder taken from reference TRBV9 and TRBJ2-3, is DSGVTQTPKHLITATGQRVTLRCSPRSGDLSVYWYQQSLDQGLQFLIQYYNGEERAKGNILERFSAQQFPDLHSELNLSSLELGDSALYFCASSAGTSGSPGADTQYFGPGTRLTVL.